Below, 25 T cell receptor beta chains from the same sample are listed, as sequenced in a study of identical twins. MiXCR, applied by TCRdb to the 5' RACE reads, yields one record per CDR3 protein. The sample includes about 470,000 distinct CDR3 sequences, less than 25% of them seen just once. The same sample was also studied in work on T cells expressing NK-cell markers.

The specimen was CD4+ T cells sorted from blood. The receptor set was obtained from a woman aged 18 to 35 in good health.

This chain connects TRBV7-2 to TRBJ2-2; 9 positions agree with TRBD2. The CDR3 consists of 15 residues. The V segment lost 5 bases and the J segment 4 bases; nucleotides outside the gene matches: 5. Germline V lookup: CDR1 SGHTA, CDR2 FQGNSA. CDR3 in amino acids: CASSKREVGTGELFF. In DNA, the CDR3 is TGTGCCAGCAGCAAGCGGGAGGTGGGCACCGGGGAGCTGTTTTTT.

The genes are TRBV12-3 or TRBV12-4 and TRBJ2-1; D unresolved. The V gene lost 0 bases and the J gene lost 9 bases, with 9 bases spanning the gap. The CDR3 extends over 13 amino acids. The CDR3 sequence: CASSLAGIGEQFF. The CDR3 nucleotides read TGTGCCAGCAGTTTAGCGGGAATCGGTGAGCAGTTCTTC.

This clonotype was counted between two and nine times. CDR3 in amino acids: CSAGRGGSNTDTQYF. In DNA, the CDR3 is TGCAGTGCGGGCCGGGGCGGGAGCAACACAGATACGCAGTATTTT. This rearrangement joins TRBV20-1 to TRBJ2-3; 7 bases fit TRBD2. CDR1 DFQATT and CDR2 SNEGSKA come from the germline V gene (reference sequence). The CDR3 runs to 15 residues. The ends lost 6 bases at V and 2 bases at J; junction bases unmatched: 11.

The J gene is TRBJ2-2, the V gene TRBV25-1; 11 bases agree with TRBD2. Germline CDR1 and CDR2: MGHDK and SYGVNS. This CDR3 is 15 amino acids long. With 8 bases clipped from V and 1 base from J, the junction kept 3 bases outside the gene matches. CDR3 region: CASSSGGLNTGELFF. Here the CDR3 DNA reads TGTGCCAGCTCTAGCGGGGGGCTGAACACCGGGGAGCTGTTTTTT.

The gene calls are TRBV5-1 and TRBJ2-3; 8 bases match TRBD1. Losses at the gene ends were 5 bases for V and 3 bases for J; bases not matched to a gene: 5. CDR1 is SGHRS and CDR2 is YFSETQ in the germline V gene. The CDR3 extends over 14 amino acids. This chain's CDR3 is CASRTDRVTDTQYF. CDR3 DNA sequence: TGCGCCAGCAGAACGGACAGGGTGACAGATACGCAGTATTTT.

The rearrangement joins TRBV10-1 to TRBJ2-3; D is undetermined. V dropped 4 bases and J dropped 8 bases, with 13 bases sitting between them. The CDR3 is 13 residues long. The V gene's germline CDR1 is WNHNN and CDR2 SYGVQD (reference sequence). CDR3 loop: CASSVKAEITQYF. The DNA of the CDR3 is TGCGCCAGCAGTGTTAAAGCTGAAATTACGCAGTATTTT.

This clonotype has a single count. This sequence joins TRBV5-1 and TRBJ2-3, with D possibly TRBD1 on 5 matching bases. Germline-derived CDR1 and CDR2 are SGHRS and YFSETQ. V was cut by 0 bases and J by 6 bases, with 11 bases left in between. The CDR3 has 14 amino acids. CDR3 region: CASSLGPGSDTQYF. The DNA for the CDR3 is TGCGCCAGCAGCTTGGGGCCAGGGTCCGATACGCAGTATTTT.

This chain uses TRBV20-1 with TRBJ2-3; the match to TRBD2 covers 10 bases. Germline V gene data show CDR1 as DFQATT and CDR2 as SNEGSKA (reference sequence). V lost 0 bases and J lost 7; bases outside the gene matches: 7. The CDR3 extends over 15 amino acids. The CDR3 DNA is TGCAGTGCTAGAGATCAGCGGGGGGGCCAAAATACGCAGTATTTT. Encoded protein: CSARDQRGGQNTQYF.

This clonotype turned up a few times. The chain combines TRBV5-5 with TRBJ1-2; possibly TRBD1 for D (5 bases). CDR3 length equals 12 residues. V was shortened by 2 bases and J by 8 bases, with 10 bases between the two germline ends. Per germline, CDR1 SGHKS and CDR2 YYEKEE (reference sequence). The CDR3 reads CASSFPGGGYTF. CDR3 DNA: TGTGCCAGCAGCTTCCCCGGGGGGGGCTACACCTTC.

This clonotype was found a few times. J is TRBJ1-5 and V is TRBV12-3 or TRBV12-4; TRBD1 matches at 8 bases. The CDR3 has 15 residues. Trimming cost V 6 bases and J 1 base; bases outside gene matches: 5. The CDR3 sequence is CASRPRGLSNQPQHF. The DNA of the CDR3 is TGTGCCAGCAGACCCAGGGGGCTGAGCAATCAGCCCCAGCATTTT.

This chain uses TRBV5-1 with TRBJ2-7; 8 bases are a match to TRBD1. Germline V lookup: CDR1 SGHRS, CDR2 YFSETQ. The V and J ends lost 7 bases and 2 bases, in that order; junction bases with no gene match: 8. The CDR3 runs to 14 residues. The CDR3 loop reads CASGKLQGAYEQYF. The CDR3 region has the DNA TGCGCCAGCGGCAAATTACAGGGGGCCTACGAGCAGTACTTC.

The CDR3 DNA sequence: TGCAGCGTTGGCCCCGACTACAATGAGCAGTTCTTC. Translation gives CSVGPDYNEQFF. V and J are TRBV29-1 and TRBJ2-1; D unresolved. The CDR3 is 12 residues long. The V end was cut by 4 bases, the J end by 3 bases, with 7 bases between. Germline V CDR1 and CDR2: SQVTM, ANQGSEA.

In this sample, this clonotype turned up a few times. The chain links TRBV2 to TRBJ2-7; no clear D gene. The CDR3 is 11 residues long. Germline V gene sequence: CDR1 SNHLY, CDR2 FYNNEI. V was shortened by 5 bases and J by 5 bases, with 7 bases between the two germline ends. The CDR3 reads CASSTHDEQYF. As DNA, the CDR3 is TGTGCCAGCAGTACACACGACGAGCAGTACTTC.

This chain connects TRBV11-3 to TRBJ2-1; D is uncertain. V was clipped by 1 base and J by 6 bases, with 7 bases between them. Germline assignment: CDR1 SGHNT and CDR2 YENEEA. The CDR3 contains 13 residues. This chain's CDR3 is CASSLGRSNEQFF. CDR3 coding DNA: TGTGCCAGCAGCTTAGGTCGTAGCAATGAGCAGTTCTTC.

In its sample, this clonotype was seen a few times. The rearrangement joins TRBV12-3 or TRBV12-4 to TRBJ1-1; D gene unclear. The CDR3 length is 13 residues. Trimming left V 2 bases short and J 3 bases short, with 7 bases between. CDR3 nucleotide sequence: TGTGCCAGCAGTTTACTACGGGACACTGAAGCTTTCTTT. Protein: CASSLLRDTEAFF.

In this sample, this clonotype turned up a few times. The rearrangement uses TRBV28 and TRBJ2-1; no clear D. This CDR3 comprises 15 residues. Between the trimmed V and J ends, which lost 3 bases and 8 bases, there was a span of 17 bases. Germline CDR1 is MDHEN and CDR2 is SYDVKM. CDR3 nucleotides: TGTGCCAGCAGTTTCCCCAGAAGCCGTAGGGATGAGCAGTTCTTC. Its translation: CASSFPRSRRDEQFF. The whole variable domain, filled in from reference TRBV28 and TRBJ2-1, reads DVKVTQSSRYLVKRTGEKVFLECVQDMDHENMFWYRQDPGLGLRLIYFSYDVKMKEKGDIPEGYSVSREKKERFSLILESASTNQTSMYLCASSFPRSRRDEQFFGPGTRLTVL.

The chain combines TRBV3-1 with TRBJ2-1; 7 bases agree with TRBD1. The germline CDR1 and CDR2 sequences are LGHDT and YNNKEL (reference sequence). Trimming removed 2 bases from V and 4 bases from J; junction bases left unmatched: 5. The CDR3 has 15 residues. The CDR3 loop reads CASSQLDRTYNEQFF. CDR3 DNA sequence: TGTGCCAGCAGCCAATTGGACAGGACGTACAATGAGCAGTTCTTC.

This clonotype was seen at least ten times. This CDR3 is CSVMDVNEQFF. The CDR3 DNA is TGCAGCGTAATGGACGTCAATGAGCAGTTCTTC. This rearrangement joins TRBV29-1 to TRBJ2-1; D not resolved. V lost 6 bases to trimming and J lost 6 bases, with 9 bases between them. The germline CDR1 and CDR2 sequences are SQVTM and ANQGSEA. The CDR3 is 11 residues long.

This rearrangement joins TRBV5-4 to TRBJ2-7; D might be TRBD2 (6 bases). The CDR3 has 15 amino acids. Trimming left V 4 bases short and J 4 bases short, with 18 bases between. In germline, CDR1 is SGHNT, CDR2 YYREEE (reference sequence). CDR3 loop: CASSPEGTPLYEQYF. The CDR3 coding sequence is TGTGCCAGCAGCCCGGAAGGGACTCCTTTGTACGAGCAGTACTTC.

The rearrangement uses TRBV12-3 or TRBV12-4 and TRBJ1-2; tentatively, D is TRBD1 (5 bases). Trimming stripped 5 bases from V and 6 bases from J, with 16 bases between. The CDR3 covers 14 residues. This CDR3 is CASSKAGFQDGYTF. The CDR3 nucleotides are TGTGCCAGCAGTAAGGCAGGGTTCCAGGATGGCTACACCTTC.

This clonotype was detected a few times. The rearrangement joins TRBV20-1 to TRBJ2-3, with 13 bases fitting TRBD2. CDR3 length equals 15 residues. Germline loops: CDR1 DFQATT, CDR2 SNEGSKA (reference sequence). V dropped 5 bases and J dropped 3; count of bases not matched to a gene: 5. CDR3 protein: CSAPGLAGFTDTQYF. DNA for the CDR3: TGCAGTGCTCCGGGACTAGCGGGATTTACAGATACGCAGTATTTT.

This clonotype has more than one count but fewer than ten. The DNA for the CDR3 is TGCGCCAGCAGTTTCAGCGGGTACCAAGAGACCCAGTACTTC. This translates into CASSFSGYQETQYF. The chain links TRBV5-1 to TRBJ2-5, with TRBD2 as a possible D gene (6 bases). Looked up from germline, CDR1 is SGHRS and CDR2 is YFSETQ. Deletions cut 5 bases from V and 0 bases from J, with 11 bases between. The CDR3 is made up of 14 amino acids.

The chain couples TRBV7-9 to TRBJ2-1; D is unclear. V was pared by 0 bases and J by 12 bases, with 12 bases between. The CDR3 has 13 amino acids. Germline CDR1 is SEHNR and CDR2 is FQNEAQ (reference sequence). The CDR3 protein is CASSLAPQRLQFF. As DNA, the CDR3 is TGTGCCAGCAGCTTAGCCCCCCAGCGCTTGCAGTTCTTC.

The table lists this clonotype with a few counts. The V call is TRBV6-2 or TRBV6-3, the J call TRBJ2-7, with 10 bases lining up with TRBD2. Unmatched junction bases numbered 2, after V lost 7 bases and J lost 2 bases. The germline CDR1 and CDR2 sequences are MNHEY and SVGEGT. This CDR3 spans 13 amino acids. The CDR3 protein is CASNLAGAYEQYF. The CDR3 coding sequence is TGTGCCAGCAACCTAGCGGGGGCCTACGAGCAGTACTTC.

This clonotype came up a few times. The chain employs TRBV20-1 and TRBJ2-1; possible D gene TRBD2, 5 bases. This CDR3 spans 14 amino acids. V was cut by 7 bases and J by 4 bases, with 17 bases left in between. Germline loops: CDR1 DFQATT, CDR2 SNEGSKA (reference sequence). CDR3 nucleotides: TGCAGTGTAAACGGTGGGAGTATTTACAATGAGCAGTTCTTC. The encoded protein is CSVNGGSIYNEQFF.